The rows below give T cell receptor beta chains drawn from one sample of a study of blood T cells in healthy people across ages. TCRdb itself ran the 5' RACE reads through MiXCR, one entry per CDR3 protein. Among about 640,000 distinct CDR3 sequences listed, 45% to 65% were seen once. The sample was blood. The receptor source for this set is a man aged 55-75 years in good health. The CDR3 runs from the conserved cysteine through the conserved F or W. The D gene is left open where the match is weak. The listing skips clone size in some rows; elsewhere it reads once, few, many or a size class.

V: TRBV20-1; size: -; D: -; J: TRBJ2-3; DNA: TGCAGTGGACGGGGGTCCAGCACAGATACGCAGTATTTT; CDR3: CSGRGSSTDTQYF
V: TRBV13; size: few; D: TRBD2; J: TRBJ2-4; DNA: TGTGCCAGCAGCTTAGGGGCCGCAGTAGCGGGGGACCAAAACATTCAGTACTTC; CDR3: CASSLGAAVAGDQNIQYF
V: TRBV20-1; size: -; D: TRBD1; J: TRBJ2-5; DNA: TGCAGTGCTAGGGGCCCAAGACAGGGGGGACAAGAGACCCAGTACTTC; CDR3: CSARGPRQGGQETQYF
V: TRBV20-1; size: -; D: -; J: TRBJ2-7; DNA: TGCAGTGCTAGAGGCCAGACTTTATACGAGCAGTACTTC; CDR3: CSARGQTLYEQYF
V: TRBV11-2; size: -; D: TRBD2; J: TRBJ2-4; DNA: TGTGCCAGCAGCCTCCGCACTAGCGGGGGAAACATTCAGTACTTC; CDR3: CASSLRTSGGNIQYF
V: TRBV5-6; size: -; D: TRBD2; J: TRBJ2-3; DNA: TGTGCCAACAGCTTGGAGTCGGGGGGGGTAGATACGCAGTATTTT; CDR3: CANSLESGGVDTQYF
V: TRBV5-1; size: -; D: -; J: TRBJ2-5; DNA: TGCGCCAGCAGCTTGGAGGAACACGGACGCAGCTCCTACAATGAGCAGTACTTC; CDR3: CASSLEEHGRSSYNEQYF
V: TRBV27; size: -; D: -; J: TRBJ1-4; DNA: TGTGCCAGCTATAGCACTTTGAATGAAAAACTGTTTTTT; CDR3: CASYSTLNEKLFF
V: TRBV28; size: -; D: TRBD2; J: TRBJ2-1; DNA: TGTGCCAGCACCCTGGGGGGGGTCTCCTACAATGAGCAGTTCTTC; CDR3: CASTLGGVSYNEQFF
V: TRBV5-1; size: -; D: TRBD1; J: TRBJ2-5; DNA: TGCGCCAGCAGCCCCACAACAGGGGTCCAAGAGACCCAGTACTTC; CDR3: CASSPTTGVQETQYF
V: TRBV4-1; size: -; D: -; J: TRBJ1-2; DNA: TGCGCCAGCAGCCCAGCGGGGGGTGTTGGGTATGGCTACACCTTC; CDR3: CASSPAGGVGYGYTF
V: TRBV6-6; size: many; D: TRBD2; J: TRBJ2-5; DNA: TGTGCCAGCAGTTACTCGAGGCGGGGGGGACGGCAAGAGACCCAGTACTTC; CDR3: CASSYSRRGGRQETQYF
V: TRBV2; size: -; D: -; J: TRBJ1-1; DNA: TGTGCCAGCAGCAAATCGGACAGCGCCTTTAGTACTGAAGCTTTCTTT; CDR3: CASSKSDSAFSTEAFF
V: TRBV15; size: once; D: -; J: TRBJ2-7; DNA: TGTGCCACCAGCAGGGGCAGGGAGAGCTCCTACGAGCAGTACTTC; CDR3: CATSRGRESSYEQYF
V: TRBV6-5; size: once; D: TRBD2; J: TRBJ2-5; DNA: TGTGCCAGCAGTCGGGGCGGGGGGGACGGAGAGACCCAGTACTTC; CDR3: CASSRGGGDGETQYF
V: TRBV12-3/TRBV12-4; size: -; D: TRBD1; J: TRBJ2-5; DNA: TGTGCCAGCAGCATACAGGGGGTGGGAGAGACCCAGTACTTC; CDR3: CASSIQGVGETQYF